These 29 T cell receptor beta chains came from one sample sequenced in a study of T cell changes during pregnancy in multiple sclerosis. The data were produced by immunoSEQ multiplex PCR, yet TCRdb's version contains in-frame clones alone and is incomplete. The table has around 72,000 clones, about 89% seen once. Material: CD4+ T cells from peripheral blood mononuclear cells, obtained before pregnancy. The receptors originated from a female donor with multiple sclerosis, enrolled in a pregnancy study.

J is TRBJ2-5 and V is TRBV9, with TRBD1 identical over 8 bases. CDR3 size: 15 residues. Trimming removed 3 bases from V and 5 bases from J; junction bases left unmatched: 9. Germline CDR1 is SGDLS and CDR2 is YYNGEE. This CDR3 reads CASSASPGGRETQYF. The DNA of the CDR3 is TGTGCCAGCAGCGCCTCCCCAGGGGGCCGGGAGACCCAGTACTTC. The variable domain in full, completed from reference TRBV9 and TRBJ2-5, reads DSGVTQTPKHLITATGQRVTLRCSPRSGDLSVYWYQQSLDQGLQFLIQYYNGEERAKGNILERFSAQQFPDLHSELNLSSLELGDSALYFCASSASPGGRETQYFGPGTRLLVL.

The V gene is TRBV27, the J gene TRBJ2-3; D might be TRBD1 (7 bases). The CDR3 has 17 residues. V lost 6 bases to trimming and J lost 0 bases, with 19 bases between them. Germline V gene sequence: CDR1 MNHEY, CDR2 SMNVEV (reference sequence). CDR3 sequence reads: CASSYVPRGASTDTQYF. Written as DNA, the CDR3 is TGTGCCAGCAGCTACGTCCCCAGGGGGGCTAGCACAGATACGCAGTATTTT.

V gene TRBV11-2 combines with J gene TRBJ1-1; D is ambiguous. This CDR3 contains 17 residues. V was trimmed by 7 bases and J by 3 bases, leaving 24 bases between them. CDR1 and CDR2 from the germline V gene are SGHAT and FQNNGV. The CDR3 coding sequence is TGTGCCAGCACCGACGGGGTCAGGTACGGTGTGGACACTGAAGCTTTCTTT. Its protein product is CASTDGVRYGVDTEAFF.

V and J are TRBV27 and TRBJ2-2; TRBD2 matches 13 bases. V was clipped by 6 bases and J by 8 bases; unmatched bases: 3. The CDR3 runs 14 residues. CDR1 MNHEY and CDR2 SMNVEV come from the germline V gene (reference sequence). In DNA form, the CDR3 reads TGTGCCAGCAGCCAGGGACTAGCGGGAGGGGAGCTGTTTTTT. It yields the protein CASSQGLAGGELFF.

This chain joins TRBV18 and TRBJ2-3; 11 bases match TRBD2. J lost 14 bases, V lost 3 bases, and 10 bases had no gene match. Germline CDR1 is KGHSH and CDR2 is LQKENI. The CDR3 length is 14 residues. CDR3 residues: CASSPPSGGNWRYF. The CDR3 DNA sequence: TGTGCCAGCTCACCTCCTAGCGGGGGGAATTGGCGGTATTTT.

This sequence joins TRBV28 and TRBJ1-6; TRBD1 matches 9 bases. This CDR3 has 19 residues. Per the germline V gene, CDR1 is MDHEN and CDR2 is SYDVKM. Germline trimming cut 3 bases from V and 5 bases from J; bases unmatched to any gene: 14. The CDR3 nucleotides are TGTGCCAGCAGTTTGGAGGGACAGGGCGTTCTTACAAATAATTCACCCCTCCACTTT. This gives the protein CASSLEGQGVLTNNSPLHF.

This clone was seen a single time. The CDR3 sequence: CASSLGTSGETQYF. CDR3 coding DNA: TGTGCCAGCAGCTTAGGGACTAGCGGAGAGACCCAGTACTTC. The chain couples TRBV7-3 to TRBJ2-5, with 11 bases matching TRBD2. Germline V lookup: CDR1 SGHTA, CDR2 FQGTGA. The V and J ends lost 2 bases and 4 bases, in that order; junction bases with no gene match: 0. This CDR3 is 14 amino acids long.

The J gene is TRBJ1-2, the V gene TRBV4-3, with 9 bases aligning to TRBD1. The CDR3 loop spans 15 amino acids. Trimming removed 4 bases from V and 8 bases from J; junction bases left unmatched: 11. The germline V gene has CDR1 LGHNA and CDR2 YSLEER. CDR3 coding DNA: TGCGCCAGCAGCCGAGGGGGACAGGGAAGCTACGGCTACACCTTC. As protein: CASSRGGQGSYGYTF.

The rearrangement links TRBV9 to TRBJ1-6; D might be TRBD1 (6 bases). Germline V lookup: CDR1 SGDLS, CDR2 YYNGEE. Trimming removed 4 bases at V and 0 bases at J, with 14 bases between. CDR3 length equals 17 residues. The DNA of the CDR3 is TGTGCCAGCAGCTCACAGGGTTCCAGCTCCTATAATTCACCCCTCCACTTT. The encoded protein is CASSSQGSSSYNSPLHF.

The table lists this clone with a few counts. V and J are TRBV7-6 and TRBJ1-1, with D maybe TRBD1 (5 bases). Germline CDR1 is SGHVS and CDR2 is FNYEAQ. With 1 base removed from V and 7 bases from J, the gap between germline ends came to 10 bases. CDR3 length: 13 amino acids. The CDR3 DNA sequence: TGTGCCAGCAGCTTAGTTAGGGGAGGTGAAGCTTTCTTT. Translating it yields CASSLVRGGEAFF.

This clone was recorded only once. V and J are TRBV6-1 and TRBJ1-5, with D hard to call. V lost 1 base, J lost 6 bases, and 13 bases lay in between. From germline, CDR1 is MNHNS and CDR2 SASEGT. This CDR3 is 15 amino acids long. The CDR3 reads CASSEGVRVGQPQHF. DNA of the CDR3: TGTGCCAGCAGTGAAGGGGTACGGGTTGGTCAGCCCCAGCATTTT.

V usage is TRBV18 and J usage is TRBJ2-1; D is undetermined. This CDR3 comprises 12 residues. The germline gives CDR1 KGHSH, CDR2 LQKENI. V lost 2 bases, J lost 8 bases, and 7 bases lay in between. As DNA, the CDR3 is TGTGCCAGCTCACCAAACAGTTATGAGCAGTTCTTC. Translation gives CASSPNSYEQFF. The complete variable domain, with remaining parts taken from reference TRBV18 and TRBJ2-1, reads NAGVMQNPRHLVRRRGQEARLRCSPMKGHSHVYWYRQLPEEGLKFMVYLQKENIIDESGMPKERFSAEFPKEGPSILRIQQVVRGDSAAYFCASSPNSYEQFFGPGTRLTVL.

The V call is TRBV11-1, the J call TRBJ2-7, with 7 positions matching TRBD1. V lost 1 base and J lost 12; bases outside the gene matches: 3. Germline V gene lookup returns CDR1 SGHAT and CDR2 FQDESV (reference sequence). The CDR3 length is 11 residues. This chain's CDR3 is CASSLGGTAYF. The CDR3 DNA reads as TGTGCCAGCAGCTTAGGGGGGACAGCGTACTTC.

The chain joins TRBV11-2 to TRBJ2-2; D call uncertain. The germline V and J ends were trimmed by 3 bases and 3 bases, with 5 bases remaining between them. Germline lookup yields CDR1 SGHAT and CDR2 FQNNGV. The CDR3 extends over 13 amino acids. The chain's CDR3 is CASSFLYTGELFF. Here the CDR3 DNA reads TGTGCCAGCAGCTTCCTATACACCGGGGAGCTGTTTTTT.

CDR3 sequence: CASSPQTGEDYGYTF. The CDR3 nucleotides are TGTGCCAGCTCACCACAGACAGGGGAAGACTATGGCTACACCTTC. The chain combines TRBV18 with TRBJ1-2; 8 bases map to TRBD1. The germline CDR1 and CDR2 sequences are KGHSH and LQKENI. V lost 1 base and J lost 3; bases outside the gene matches: 4. The length of the CDR3 is 15 residues. Full variable domain (rest looked up from reference TRBV18 and TRBJ1-2): NAGVMQNPRHLVRRRGQEARLRCSPMKGHSHVYWYRQLPEEGLKFMVYLQKENIIDESGMPKERFSAEFPKEGPSILRIQQVVRGDSAAYFCASSPQTGEDYGYTFGSGTRLTVV.

This rearrangement joins TRBV19 to TRBJ2-7; the D gene is possibly TRBD1 (5 bases). The CDR3 is made up of 14 amino acids. CDR1 is LNHDA, CDR2 SQIVND, per germline (reference sequence). Trimming took 5 bases from V and 3 from J, leaving 14 bases between them. CDR3: CASSLQDTNYEQYF. The CDR3 DNA follows: TGTGCCAGTAGTCTACAGGATACAAACTACGAGCAGTACTTC. Based on the CDR3 plus reference TRBV19 and TRBJ2-7, the full variable domain is DGGITQSPKYLFRKEGQNVTLSCEQNLNHDAMYWYRQDPGQGLRLIYYSQIVNDFQKGDIAEGYSVSREKKESFPLTVTSAQKNPTAFYLCASSLQDTNYEQYFGPGTRLTVT.

The chain combines TRBV18 with TRBJ2-7, with 10 bases matching TRBD2. The CDR3 spans 17 residues. The germline CDR1 and CDR2 sequences are KGHSH and LQKENI. V gave up 4 bases and J gave up 3 bases; unmatched junction bases: 12. CDR3 protein: CASSLGIGLAEYYEQYF. The DNA of the CDR3 is TGTGCCAGCTCACTCGGCATTGGACTAGCGGAGTACTACGAGCAGTACTTC.

In its sample, this clone was seen once. The rearrangement joins TRBV18 to TRBJ1-2; 10 nucleotides match TRBD1. V was pared by 6 bases and J by 5 bases, with 3 bases of the junction left unmatched. CDR3 size: 13 residues. CDR1 and CDR2 from the germline V gene are KGHSH and LQKENI. In nucleotides, the CDR3 is TGTGCCAGCTCGGGACAGGGGCTTTATGGCTACACCTTC. It encodes CASSGQGLYGYTF.

The J gene is TRBJ1-4, the V gene TRBV18; D might be TRBD1 (5 bases). CDR3 length: 17 amino acids. V was cut by 0 bases and J by 2 bases, with 13 bases left in between. In germline, CDR1 is KGHSH, CDR2 LQKENI. CDR3 in amino acids: CASSPPYPRVTNEKLFF. The CDR3 DNA follows: TGTGCCAGCTCACCACCGTACCCCAGGGTCACTAATGAAAAACTGTTTTTT.

This chain connects TRBV7-8 to TRBJ2-1; possibly TRBD2 for D (6 bases). Germline CDR1 and CDR2: SGHVS and FQNEAQ. CDR3 size: 18 residues. Between the trimmed V and J ends, which lost 0 bases and 5 bases, there was a span of 20 bases. The DNA for the CDR3 is TGTGCCAGCAGCTTAGCGACACGGTCCCTAGCGACGGACAATGAGCAGTTCTTC. Protein product: CASSLATRSLATDNEQFF.

The V gene is TRBV29-1, the J gene TRBJ2-2, with 9 bases fitting TRBD2. The CDR3 has 15 residues. CDR1 and CDR2 from the germline V gene are SQVTM and ANQGSEA. Unmatched junction bases numbered 7, after V lost 6 bases and J lost 2 bases. The CDR3 here is CSVSTSGLNTGELFF. In DNA form, the CDR3 reads TGCAGCGTCTCGACTAGCGGACTAAACACCGGGGAGCTGTTTTTT.

This chain connects TRBV7-8 to TRBJ2-5; D is perhaps TRBD2 (6 bases). The CDR3 consists of 14 residues. The ends were cut back, 1 base at V and 6 bases at J, with 12 bases in the middle. CDR1 SGHVS and CDR2 FQNEAQ come from the germline V gene. CDR3 nucleotides: TGTGCCAGCAGCTTAGGGCGTCTAGCGAAGACCCAGTACTTC. Amino acids: CASSLGRLAKTQYF.

The chain has TRBV7-8 and TRBJ1-5; 7 bases fit TRBD1. This CDR3 contains 16 residues. Germline CDR1 SGHVS, CDR2 FQNEAQ. J was trimmed by 2 bases and V by 3 bases; bases with no gene match: 7. CDR3 sequence reads: CASSFEIDRGNQPQHF. The CDR3 DNA reads TGTGCCAGCAGCTTTGAAATCGACAGGGGCAATCAGCCCCAGCATTTT.

The chain recombines TRBV9 with TRBJ1-1, with no clear D. CDR3 size: 14 residues. The V gene lost 3 bases and the J gene lost 7 bases, with 16 bases spanning the gap. Germline V gene lookup returns CDR1 SGDLS and CDR2 YYNGEE. The CDR3 sequence is CASSADLRGSEAFF. The CDR3 DNA reads as TGTGCCAGCAGCGCCGACCTACGAGGGAGTGAAGCTTTCTTT. The full variable domain, its missing parts supplied by reference TRBV9 and TRBJ1-1, is DSGVTQTPKHLITATGQRVTLRCSPRSGDLSVYWYQQSLDQGLQFLIQYYNGEERAKGNILERFSAQQFPDLHSELNLSSLELGDSALYFCASSADLRGSEAFFGQGTRLTVV.

This chain joins TRBV27 and TRBJ2-2, with D maybe TRBD2 (7 bases). There are 15 residues in the CDR3. Germline V gene lookup returns CDR1 MNHEY and CDR2 SMNVEV (reference sequence). The V end was cut by 10 bases, the J end by 6 bases, with 21 bases between. The chain's CDR3 is CATRRGRASAGELFF. CDR3 bases: TGTGCCACCCGGCGGGGGCGCGCTTCCGCCGGGGAGCTGTTTTTT.

This clone came up a few times. The chain joins TRBV5-1 to TRBJ2-7; D perhaps matches TRBD2 (5 bases). CDR3 length: 13 amino acids. The germline V gene has CDR1 SGHRS and CDR2 YFSETQ. Deletions cut 2 bases from V and 6 bases from J, with 12 bases between. The CDR3 DNA reads as TGCGCCAGCAGCTTAGAGAGGGTGGGCGAGCAGTACTTC. Amino acids: CASSLERVGEQYF.

This chain links TRBV12-5 with TRBJ1-2; TRBD1 matches 8 bases. From germline, CDR1 is LGHNT and CDR2 FRNRAP. CDR3 length: 12 residues. With V trimmed by 7 bases and J by 7 bases, 5 bases remained unmatched. The CDR3 DNA reads TGTGCTAGTGCTAAGGACAGGGCTGGCTACACCTTC. It translates to CASAKDRAGYTF.

This clone was observed a handful of times. The V gene is TRBV10-2, the J gene TRBJ2-1, with TRBD2 matching 13 bases. Germline V gives CDR1 WSHSY, CDR2 SAAADI. This CDR3 comprises 17 residues. The V and J ends lost 2 bases and 9 bases, in that order; junction bases with no gene match: 10. CDR3 bases: TGCGCCAGCAGTGAGACCGGACTAGCGGGAGTCTTGGGTGAGCAGTTCTTC. It encodes CASSETGLAGVLGEQFF.

The chain recombines TRBV5-1 with TRBJ1-4; TRBD1 aligns across 8 bases. The CDR3 totals 17 residues. Per germline, CDR1 SGHRS and CDR2 YFSETQ. J lost 7 bases, V lost 0 bases, and 11 bases had no gene match. In DNA, the CDR3 is TGCGCCAGCAGCTTGGGGCAGGGGGCTACCCTAAGTGAAAAACTGTTTTTT. It yields the protein CASSLGQGATLSEKLFF.